A single sample is the source of the 26 T cell receptor beta chains below, sequenced in a study of blood T cell repertoires in COVID-19. TCRdb's copy holds only in-frame clones and misses some; the assay was immunoSEQ multiplex PCR. Altogether 200,000 or so clones are present, about 87% being singletons, with the ten largest covering 3% to 3.5%. What was sequenced was peripheral blood. The source of these receptors is a man between 60 and 75 years old with acute or convalescent COVID-19.

This chain uses TRBV5-6 with TRBJ2-5, with no clear D. Looked up from germline, CDR1 is SGHDT and CDR2 is YYEEEE. The CDR3 totals 12 residues. Trimming pared 4 bases from V and 0 bases from J, leaving 4 bases between. As DNA, the CDR3 is TGTGCCAGCAGCCCAAACCAAGAGACCCAGTACTTC. This gives the protein CASSPNQETQYF.

The chain employs TRBV7-8 and TRBJ2-5, with D possibly matching TRBD2 (6 bases). Germline assignment: CDR1 SGHVS and CDR2 FQNEAQ. This CDR3 contains 14 residues. The ends were cut back, 5 bases at V and 5 bases at J, with 15 bases in the middle. The CDR3 region is CASSMRLVSETQYF. CDR3 nucleotide sequence: TGTGCCAGCAGCATGAGACTAGTCAGTGAGACCCAGTACTTC. Based on the CDR3 plus reference TRBV7-8 and TRBJ2-5, the full variable domain is GAGVSQSPRYKVAKRGQDVALRCDPISGHVSLFWYQQALGQGPEFLTYFQNEAQLDKSGLPSDRFFAERPEGSVSTLKIQRTQQEDSAVYLCASSMRLVSETQYFGPGTRLLVL.

The chain has TRBV24-1 and TRBJ2-3; 8 bases agree with TRBD1. The CDR3 length is 15 residues. Unmatched junction bases numbered 2, after V lost 4 bases and J lost 0 bases. CDR1 and CDR2 (germline): KGHDR, SFDVKD. The CDR3 DNA follows: TGTGCCACCAGTGACGCAGGGGGCAGCACAGATACGCAGTATTTT. Translated, it gives CATSDAGGSTDTQYF.

The rearrangement uses TRBV15 and TRBJ1-5, with D possibly matching TRBD1 (5 bases). Trimming removed 0 bases from V and 6 bases from J, with 12 bases in between. Germline CDR1 LNHNV, CDR2 YYDKDF (reference sequence). This CDR3 comprises 15 residues. CDR3 sequence (DNA): TGTGCCACCAGCAGAGAGGCAGGGAGGATTCAGCCCCAGCATTTT. It specifies CATSREAGRIQPQHF.

This chain joins TRBV9 and TRBJ2-3; the match to TRBD2 covers 13 bases. V was clipped by 1 base and J by 4 bases; unmatched bases: 0. Germline CDR1 is SGDLS and CDR2 is YYNGEE. CDR3 length: 15 amino acids. This chain's CDR3 is CASSVTSGGADTQYF. CDR3 bases: TGTGCCAGCAGCGTAACTAGCGGGGGGGCAGATACGCAGTATTTT.

This clone has only one observation. The rearrangement uses TRBV4-3 and TRBJ2-7; TRBD1 matches at 10 bases. V lost 7 bases, J lost 4 bases, and 7 bases stayed unmatched. CDR3 size: 14 residues. Per germline, CDR1 LGHNA and CDR2 YSLEER. The CDR3 loop is CASNRDRGSYEQYF. In nucleotides, the CDR3 is TGCGCCAGCAACCGGGACAGGGGATCGTACGAGCAGTACTTC.

The chain recombines TRBV6-6 with TRBJ2-7; 10 nucleotides match TRBD1. The CDR3 is 16 residues long. Germline trimming cut 5 bases from V and 0 bases from J; bases unmatched to any gene: 7. Germline V CDR1 and CDR2: MNHNY, SVGAGI (reference sequence). CDR3 residues: CASSQTGGGSSYEQYF. Here the CDR3 DNA reads TGTGCCAGCAGTCAGACAGGGGGCGGTAGCTCCTACGAGCAGTACTTC.

CDR3 nucleotides: TGTGCCAGTAGTCCCGGACAGGGGGCTCACTCCCACACCATATATTTT. Protein: CASSPGQGAHSHTIYF. This chain links TRBV19 with TRBJ1-3; 11 bases align to TRBD1. The CDR3 is 16 residues long. V trimming: 5 bases; J trimming: 8 bases; junction bases outside the gene matches: 11. Germline lookup yields CDR1 LNHDA and CDR2 SQIVND (reference sequence).

This chain links TRBV6-5 with TRBJ2-2, with TRBD2 identical over 8 bases. The CDR3 is made up of 14 amino acids. CDR1 and CDR2 (germline): MNHEY, SVGAGI. V lost 6 bases and J lost 6; bases outside the gene matches: 6. The CDR3 region has the DNA TGTGCCAGCAGACCCGGGGGGGGAGCCGGGGAGCTGTTTTTT. Amino acid sequence: CASRPGGGAGELFF.

The rearrangement joins TRBV28 to TRBJ2-5, with a tentative D call TRBD1 (6 bases). There are 14 residues in the CDR3. Germline V CDR1 and CDR2: MDHEN, SYDVKM. V lost 8 bases and J lost 5, with 18 bases in between. CDR3 nucleotide sequence: TGTGCCAGCCAGAGACTGGGGGCTTGGGAGACCCAGTACTTC. It yields the protein CASQRLGAWETQYF. The full variable domain, in which reference TRBV28 and TRBJ2-5 provide the parts outside the CDR3, is DVKVTQSSRYLVKRTGEKVFLECVQDMDHENMFWYRQDPGLGLRLIYFSYDVKMKEKGDIPEGYSVSREKKERFSLILESASTNQTSMYLCASQRLGAWETQYFGPGTRLLVL.

This chain joins TRBV5-3 and TRBJ1-2; D not resolved. TRBV5-3 is classed as an ORF, of uncertain function. Trimming stripped 1 base from V and 7 bases from J, with 20 bases between. The CDR3 is 16 amino acids. As DNA, the CDR3 is TGTGCCAGAAGCTTGAAAAGTTTCGGGGAGCAGTCTGGCTACACCTTC. It is translated as CARSLKSFGEQSGYTF.

The genes are TRBV3-1 (or the pseudogene TRBV3-2) and TRBJ2-7; TRBD1 might be the D (6 bases). Germline V gene data show CDR1 as LGHDT and CDR2 as YNNKEL (reference sequence). V lost 2 bases and J lost 3, with 8 bases in between. The length of the CDR3 is 13 residues. Here the CDR3 DNA reads TGTGCCAGCAGCCAACAGGGGAACTACGAGCAGTACTTC. Protein product: CASSQQGNYEQYF.

The rearrangement uses TRBV9 and TRBJ1-1; D gene ambiguous. The ends were cut back, 1 base at V and 0 bases at J, with 16 bases in the middle. The CDR3 has 17 amino acids. In germline, CDR1 is SGDLS, CDR2 YYNGEE. The CDR3 protein is CASSVKPLWRMNTEAFF. The CDR3 region has the DNA TGTGCCAGCAGCGTAAAACCCCTATGGCGGATGAACACTGAAGCTTTCTTT.

This clone was seen only once. The genes are TRBV7-3 and TRBJ2-2; 8 positions agree with TRBD2. The CDR3 spans 17 residues. The germline gives CDR1 SGHTA, CDR2 FQGTGA. Trimming at V came to 5 bases and at J to 4 bases, leaving 12 bases not matched to a gene. CDR3 residues: CASSPAGAQLSTGELFF. CDR3 DNA sequence: TGTGCCAGCAGCCCAGCGGGGGCCCAACTTAGCACCGGGGAGCTGTTTTTT.

The gene calls are TRBV7-2 and TRBJ2-1, with TRBD2 identical over 8 bases. The CDR3 is 16 amino acids. V shed 4 bases and J 6 bases; nucleotides not matched to a gene: 11. From germline, CDR1 is SGHTA and CDR2 FQGNSA. The CDR3 DNA reads TGTGCCAGCAGCTCGCGGGGGGACCCCCCCCTCAATGAGCAGTTCTTC. This codes for CASSSRGDPPLNEQFF.

The chain employs TRBV6-6 and TRBJ2-1; TRBD1 aligns across 7 bases. The germline V gene has CDR1 MNHNY and CDR2 SVGAGI (reference sequence). CDR3 length: 14 amino acids. Trimming cost V 4 bases and J 7 bases; bases outside gene matches: 7. The CDR3 coding sequence is TGTGCCAGCAGTTCCGGGACAGTGGGGAATGAGCAGTTCTTC. This sequence encodes CASSSGTVGNEQFF.

The genes are TRBV15 and TRBJ2-1; TRBD1 matches at 8 bases. V dropped 8 bases and J dropped 4; count of bases not matched to a gene: 4. Germline V CDR1 and CDR2: LNHNV, YYDKDF (reference sequence). The CDR3 has 13 residues. The CDR3 is CATLGQDYNEQFF. The CDR3 nucleotides read TGTGCCACCCTGGGACAGGATTACAATGAGCAGTTCTTC.

This chain uses TRBV13 with TRBJ2-1; 11 bases are a match to TRBD2. Per germline, CDR1 PRHDT and CDR2 FYEKMQ (reference sequence). V was pared by 5 bases and J by 4 bases, with 19 bases of the junction left unmatched. This CDR3 has 20 amino acids. Here the CDR3 DNA reads TGTGCCAGCAGCCCCGCCGGCCTAGCGGGGGGCCCTTTCAAATACAATGAGCAGTTCTTC. This sequence encodes CASSPAGLAGGPFKYNEQFF.

The chain couples TRBV30 to TRBJ2-3, with 9 bases matching TRBD1. V shed 8 bases, J shed 1 base, and the junction held 4 bases outside the gene matches. Germline CDR1 GTSNPN, CDR2 SVGIG (reference sequence). The CDR3 extends over 13 amino acids. The chain's CDR3 is CARRTGGTDTQYF. The CDR3 nucleotides are TGTGCCCGCAGGACAGGGGGCACAGATACGCAGTATTTT.

The chain links TRBV28 to TRBJ2-7; 12 bases fit TRBD1. CDR3 length: 13 amino acids. Trimming cost V 6 bases and J 9 bases; bases outside gene matches: 6. Germline V gene data show CDR1 as MDHEN and CDR2 as SYDVKM. Written as DNA, the CDR3 is TGTGCCAGCAGCTGGGGACAGGGGGCCTGGCAGTACTTC. Translated, it gives CASSWGQGAWQYF.

CDR3 residues: CAWSPSNEKLFF. DNA for the CDR3: TGTGCCTGGAGCCCGTCGAATGAAAAACTGTTTTTT. The chain combines TRBV30 with TRBJ1-4; no clear D. V lost 3 bases and J 5 bases, leaving 7 bases between the germline ends. This CDR3 has 12 amino acids. Germline assignment: CDR1 GTSNPN and CDR2 SVGIG (reference sequence).

This chain uses TRBV5-1 with TRBJ1-3; D is ambiguous. The CDR3 contains 15 residues. Germline loops: CDR1 SGHRS, CDR2 YFSETQ. The V and J ends lost 0 bases and 1 base respectively, with 8 bases between them. In nucleotides, the CDR3 is TGCGCCAGCAGCTTGGGAGGGTGGTCTGGAAACACCATATATTTT. Amino acids: CASSLGGWSGNTIYF.

This clone showed up just a few times. The chain has TRBV7-6 and TRBJ2-7; maybe TRBD2 (7 bases). In germline, CDR1 is SGHVS, CDR2 FNYEAQ. This CDR3 contains 15 residues. V was pared by 5 bases and J by 1 base, with 15 bases between. The CDR3 nucleotides read TGTGCCAGCAGCCCGAGGGGGAGGGGGTCCTACGAGCAGTACTTC. Its protein product is CASSPRGRGSYEQYF.

This CDR3 reads CASSLSLGSTDTQYF. In nucleotides, the CDR3 is TGCGCCAGCAGCTTGTCACTGGGCAGCACAGATACGCAGTATTTT. The chain links TRBV5-1 to TRBJ2-3; the D is unclear. The CDR3 extends over 15 amino acids. Trimming took 1 base from V and 0 from J, leaving 9 bases between them. Looked up from germline, CDR1 is SGHRS and CDR2 is YFSETQ.

CDR3 amino acids: CASSRDRATNEKLFF. The CDR3 coding sequence is TGTGCCAGCAGCCGCGACAGAGCAACTAATGAAAAACTGTTTTTT. This sequence joins TRBV7-2 and TRBJ1-4; tentatively, D is TRBD1 (5 bases). The CDR3 covers 15 residues. Germline values: CDR1 SGHTA, CDR2 FQGNSA. V was pared by 5 bases and J by 0 bases, with 10 bases between.

V and J are TRBV6-6 and TRBJ1-1; weak D call: TRBD1 (6 bases). Germline CDR1 is MNHNY and CDR2 is SVGAGI (reference sequence). Trimming stripped 7 bases from V and 6 bases from J, with 6 bases between. There are 10 residues in the CDR3. This CDR3 reads CASNRAEAFF. In nucleotides, the CDR3 is TGTGCCAGCAACAGGGCTGAAGCTTTCTTT.